This T cell receptor (beta chain) was profiled in a study of PD-1 blockade in classical Hodgkin lymphoma (dated by TCRdb to 2020 to 2022). General notes on the study: Nivolumab dosing was 3 mg/kg intravenously every 2 weeks, continuing until either disease progression or unacceptable toxicity. The study used CyTOF and TCR beta sequencing to define a peripheral blood immune signature of response to PD-1 blockade in classical Hodgkin lymphoma.

The germline V and J ends show losses of 5 bases and 4 bases respectively, and no gene match explains 7 bases of the junction. From its cysteine to its phenylalanine, the CDR3 spans 15 amino acids. The CDR3 DNA has 45 bases and is translated from base 1. The germline V gene (reference sequence) supplies CDR1 SEHNR and CDR2 FQNEAQ. The time point label here, explained by the study, means: cycle 4 day 1 (C4D1), after more than five weeks of nivolumab. Every trial patient had relapsed after autologous stem cell transplantation, and cohorts A, B and C differed in prior brentuximab vedotin exposure. Using a Miltenyi CD4+ T cell isolation kit, CD4+ T cells were purified from thawed PBMCs through magnetic negative selection. The trial cohort comprised some 60 patients with relapsed/refractory classical Hodgkin lymphoma whose best overall responses were complete response, partial response or progressive disease. Trial patients were treated with single-agent nivolumab in the multi-cohort phase II CheckMate 205 trial. An independent review committee assessed best overall response by applying the 2007 International Working Group response criteria. PBMCs from the trial were collected at three points: immediately before nivolumab initiation (C1D1), and during therapy at cycle 2 day 1 and cycle 4 day 1. Peripheral blood was collected in 8 mL Vacutainer Cell Preparation Tubes, from which PBMCs were isolated by centrifugation and then cryopreserved. Purified CD4+ and CD8+ fractions were prepared only for cases with an additional available PBMC sample. On LS columns in a quadroMACS separator, the magnetically labelled cells were depleted, and the flow-through was collected as the purified fraction.

The Qiagen DNeasy kit was used to extract genomic DNA both from unsorted PBMCs and from the negatively selected CD4+ and CD8+ fractions. Amplification of TCR beta CDR3 regions was done by immunoSEQ multiplex PCR with primers that anneal to V and J segments. A synthetic immune receptor repertoire was used to minimize amplification bias, and any remaining bias was removed computationally after sequencing. The authors processed their data as follows. Repertoire diversity was quantified as the Shannon entropy index using custom Python scripts. Unsorted, CD4+ and CD8+ repertoires were analyzed separately, except in combined analyses where CD4+ and CD8+ sequences were merged in silico. A clone was considered expanded if an increase in frequency of at least 2-fold after treatment relative to C1D1 was found, and a pseudocount of 0.5 was applied to clones undetected at baseline. Clones with 0 or 1 copy at C1D1 were defined as singleton clones, while clones with 2 or more copies were defined as non-singleton clones. Clones expanded in unsorted samples were annotated as CD4+, CD8+ or unknown by matching protein sequences in sorted samples from the same patient. Diversity changes from C1D1 to C4D1 were tested in paired samples using Wilcoxon tests. In its TCRdb copy, this immuneACCESS table keeps in-frame sequences only and misses some clones. Where compared with another copy, unresolved V genes explain less than half of these, and the others have no known cause. The V and J calls and clone size were taken over from that table, and D and trimming were inferred from the DNA. A total of 25,000 to 30,000 clones appear in this sample, roughly 80% of them only once. The leading ten clones occupy about 0.59% of the sample.

On this clone itself: Its cognate antigen has yet to be identified. No base quality information exists; no much larger clone differs at one position.

What the research found in general, with its limitations: Trial patients achieving complete response had baseline diversity similar to newly diagnosed patients, whereas partial responders and progressors had significantly lower diversity. Lower diversity was seen in patients whose nivolumab began less than 1 year after ASCT, and these patients were left out of later analyses so that immune reconstitution would not confound the results. Baseline TCR diversity was reported to be lower in newly diagnosed patients than in healthy donors and to be lower still in relapsed/refractory patients. The study was restricted to a single clinical trial cohort, and the causes of repertoire differences, possibly disease activity or prior therapy, were left undefined. A significant rise by C4D1 was seen in CD4+ but not CD8+ TCR diversity (p=0.0027 vs p=0.16), with the rise being most apparent in complete responders (p=0.02).

The source of this sequence is a human donor with classical Hodgkin lymphoma. The chain uses TRBV7-9 and TRBJ2-2; 7 nucleotides in the junction match TRBD1. Here the sequenced sample was CD4+ T cells from blood, taken before the fourth cycle of nivolumab. The nucleotides are TGTGCCAGCAGCCGCCGGGACAGCGGCACCGGGGAGCTGTTTTTT. This yields the protein CASSRRDSGTGELFF.